The T cell receptor (beta chain) described here comes from a study of blood T cell repertoires in COVID-19 (TCRdb year 2020). Describing the broader study: Samples covering the acute and convalescent phases of COVID-19 were provided by collaborators in the United States, Italy and Spain. The material from the prospective study consisted of cDNA or gDNA derived from T cells, B-cell-depleted T cells, or PBMCs. Deeply sampled blood TCRbeta repertoires from subjects exposed to, actively infected with, or recovered from COVID-19 were included in the dataset. A freely available public database, intended as a resource for researchers studying the immune response to SARS-CoV-2, is where the repertoires were released. The samples were drawn from two sources: the first 160 participants of the ongoing ImmuneRACE study, and 950 to 1,500 subjects contributed by 6 global collaborators. A de-identified subject ID, COVID-19 status, age in years and sex were almost always included in the sample metadata. HLA class I and class II types, where available, came from metadata supplied by the sample provider rather than from assay-based typing.

There are 14 amino acids in the CDR3, from cysteine to phenylalanine inclusive. Of the read, only the CDR3 DNA is kept; its 42 bases are in frame from base 1. CDR1 and CDR2 are drawn from the germline V gene: SGHTA, FQGNSA. V lost 5 bases and J lost 7 bases, and the count of bases not matched to a germline gene is 9. A second Seattle source provided samples from volunteer blood donors who had recovered from COVID-19. Collaborating institutions collected whole blood in K2EDTA tubes following their own protocols. For TCRbeta analysis, collaborators shipped samples as frozen whole blood, isolated PBMCs, or DNA extracted from either of those sample types. The paper as a whole reports these results and caveats: How much clinical and demographic metadata was included differed by source and by participant, and the metadata was provided uncurated.

On this clone: The clone's antigen remains unknown. Qualities for individual bases were not recorded, and no much larger clone is one base off.

The immunoSEQ Assay, a bias-controlled multiplex PCR, was used to amplify TCRbeta CDR3 regions from genomic DNA. The study's own analysis went as follows. The number of nucleated cells in each sample was estimated from the amplification of reference gene primers within the assay. To quantify the absolute abundance of each unique TCRbeta CDR3 rearrangement, sequence reads were collapsed and filtered. For each sample, productive Simpson clonality was calculated by taking the square root of Simpson's diversity index across productive rearrangements. This is the immuneACCESS table as TCRdb keeps it, with only in-frame sequences that have V and J called. A part of the clones is gone; compared with another copy, unresolved V genes explain less than half, and the rest is unexplained. The V and J calls and clone size are taken from that table; D and trimming were inferred from the DNA. A total of 240,000 or so clones appear in this sample, 88% of them only once. 0.9% to 1% of the sample is in the top ten clones.

The source is a woman aged 40 to 50 who had recovered from COVID-19. The rearranged segments are TRBV7-2 and TRBJ1-2; TRBD1 matches 8 bases in the middle. The specimen was peripheral blood. The CDR3 corresponds to CASSPPGGAGGYTF. Here is the DNA: TGTGCCAGCAGCCCTCCAGGGGGCGCAGGTGGCTACACCTTC.